This TCR beta chain was sequenced during a study of T cell responses to AZD1222 COVID-19 vaccine. General study results and limits: Among vaccine-associated CD4 TCRs, coverage spanned spike, with dominance at 160-218 and 743-854.

This clone occurred once. Its cognate antigen is unknown. Measured with immunoSEQ multiplex PCR; TCRdb has only the in-frame clones, and not every one. The sample consists of about 130,000 clones, about 93% of them appearing once. The source material was peripheral blood, sampled on day 0 of AZD1222 vaccination. The receptor was derived from an adult in good health.

Here the CDR3 DNA reads TGCGCCAGCAGGCGGGGACACAACCAAGAGACCCAGTACTTC. Its translation: CASRRGHNQETQYF. The J gene is TRBJ2-5, the V gene TRBV5-1, with D perhaps assigned TRBD1 or TRBD2 (6 bases each). The CDR3 runs to 14 residues. Trimming cost V 5 bases and J 0 bases, with 11 bases left between them. Germline CDR1 reads SGHRS; CDR2 reads YFSETQ.